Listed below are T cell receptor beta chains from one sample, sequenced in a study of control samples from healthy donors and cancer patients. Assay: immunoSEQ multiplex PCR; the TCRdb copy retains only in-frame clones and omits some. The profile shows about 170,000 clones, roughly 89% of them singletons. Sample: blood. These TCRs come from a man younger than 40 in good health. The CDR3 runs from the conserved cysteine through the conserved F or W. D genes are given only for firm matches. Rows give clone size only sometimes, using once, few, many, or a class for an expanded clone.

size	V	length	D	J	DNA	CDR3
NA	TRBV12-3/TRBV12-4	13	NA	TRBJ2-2	TGTGCCAGCATTATCAGGAGGACCGGGGAGCTGTTTTTT	CASIIRRTGELFF
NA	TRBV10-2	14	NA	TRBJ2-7	TGCGCCAGCACCACGGGTCCTCAGGGCTACGAGCAGTACTTC	CASTTGPQGYEQYF
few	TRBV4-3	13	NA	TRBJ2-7	TGCGCCAGCAGCCAAGAGGAAGGAAACGAGCAGTACTTC	CASSQEEGNEQYF
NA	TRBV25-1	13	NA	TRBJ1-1	TGTGCCAGCAGTGACCAGGGATGGCCTGAAGCTTTCTTT	CASSDQGWPEAFF
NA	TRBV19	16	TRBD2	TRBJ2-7	TGTGCCAGTGGGAAGATGGGCGGGAGGGCCAGAGACGAGCAGTACTTC	CASGKMGGRARDEQYF
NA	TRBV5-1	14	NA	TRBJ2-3	TGCGCCAGCAGCAACGGACGGAGCACAGATACGCAGTATTTT	CASSNGRSTDTQYF
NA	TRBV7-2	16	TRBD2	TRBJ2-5	TGTGCCAGCAGCCCAAAGGTGGCGGGAGTTCAGGAGACCCAGTACTTC	CASSPKVAGVQETQYF
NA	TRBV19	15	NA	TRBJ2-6	TGTGCCAGTATTGGAGGGGGCCCTCCCTCCAACGTCCTGACTTTC	CASIGGGPPSNVLTF
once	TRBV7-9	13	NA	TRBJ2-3	TGTGCCAGCAGCTTATCCTGGGAGGATACGCAGTATTTT	CASSLSWEDTQYF
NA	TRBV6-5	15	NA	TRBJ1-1	TGTGCCAGCAGTAAAACCCTGGGCCTCGGCACTGAAGCTTTCTTT	CASSKTLGLGTEAFF
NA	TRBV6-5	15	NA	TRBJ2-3	TGTGCCAGCAGTTACTCAGGGGTTTCCACAGATACGCAGTATTTT	CASSYSGVSTDTQYF
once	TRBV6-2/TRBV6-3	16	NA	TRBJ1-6	TGTGCCAGCAGTCCCGCGGACGGATCATATAATTCACCCCTCCACTTT	CASSPADGSYNSPLHF
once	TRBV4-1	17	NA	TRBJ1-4	TGCGCCAGCAGCCCCGGGGTGCTGGGGGGGACTAATGAAAAACTGTTTTTT	CASSPGVLGGTNEKLFF
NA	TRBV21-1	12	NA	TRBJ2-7	TGTGCCAGCAGCAAGAGGTCCTACGAGCAGTACTTC	CASSKRSYEQYF
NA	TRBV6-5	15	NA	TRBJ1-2	TGTGCCAGCAGTTACTCCGTCCACCTCAACTATGGCTACACCTTC	CASSYSVHLNYGYTF
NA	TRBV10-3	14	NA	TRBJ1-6	TGTGCCATCAGCGCCGACAGGTCGAATTCACCCCTCCACTTT	CAISADRSNSPLHF
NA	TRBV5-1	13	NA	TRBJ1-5	TGCGCCAGCAGCCGTCAGGGAGATCAGCCCCAGCATTTT	CASSRQGDQPQHF